This T cell receptor (beta chain) was profiled in a study of T cell responses to AZD1222 COVID-19 vaccine (dated by TCRdb to the early 2020s). As for the study more broadly: TCR sequencing covered 230 to 250 trial participants: some 210 given two doses of AZD1222 and about 26 given two doses of MenACWY control vaccine. Trial participants were enrolled by age into 18-55, 56-69 and 70-plus year subgroups, with roughly 150, 30 and 60 TCR-sequenced participants respectively.

The CDR3 regions of human TCRbeta chains were subjected to immunosequencing. The study's processing was this. Repertoire TCRs were matched against a reference library of SARS-CoV-2-specific TCRs generated with the MIRA antigen-specificity platform. Breadth was defined as the fraction of unique TCRs that were SARS-CoV-2-associated. Depth was defined as the fraction of total T cells that were SARS-CoV-2-associated. Using the MIRA data, each spike-specific TCR was assigned both to the spike region to which the TCR was reactive and to a CD4 or CD8 class. Log10-transformed breadth and depth values were compared by one-way ANOVA with Sidak's multiple comparisons tests. Drawn from immuneACCESS, this table holds only the in-frame rearrangements with V and J called that TCRdb kept. Clones are partly lost; checked studies trace under half to an unresolved V gene and leave the rest unexplained. V and J calls and clone size come straight from that table; D and trimming were deduced from the DNA. The sample profile shows around 160,000 clones; 75% to 95% of them were found once. The top ten hold approximately 2.7% of the sample.

What the research found in general, with its limitations: The 56-69-year group was small, and its depth increase did not reach significance, likely because of low power. Because no day 14 peak-response samples were available, the repertoires could be characterized only after the peak T cell response. A significant rise in spike-specific TCR breadth and depth was observed after two AZD1222 doses relative to day 0 and relative to MenACWY recipients. Reportedly, close to half of the unique spike-specific TCRs recognized epitopes lying outside the regions that are mutated in the B.1.351 and B.1.1.7 variants. Conclusions about previously exposed vaccinees are limited, since just five or six AZD1222 recipients were seropositive for SARS-CoV-2 at baseline. CD4 TCRs associated with the vaccine covered the entire spike protein, and the dominant responses were in regions 160-218 and 743-854. Participants were mostly white British, with more females than males. The authors suggested clonal diversity may have been underestimated.

This clone was observed a few times. Its specific antigen is unknown. Base quality data are lacking; no much larger clone is found one base away. The time point label, read with the paper, signifies: baseline before first vaccination. The sample's treatment or condition, from its label and the paper: meningococcal conjugate vaccine given as trial control. The vaccinee samples were drawn from two UK trials, COV001 and COV002, one of which was a single-blind randomized controlled phase 2/3 trial testing AZD1222 (ChAdOx1 nCoV-19) in healthy adults. Trial participant PBMC samples were collected at day 0 and day 28 after the second dose for TCRbeta chain sequencing. The sample consisted of peripheral blood, taken on day 0 of MenACWY control vaccination. This clonotype originated in an adult in good health.

The DNA sequence follows: TGTGCCAGCAGTGAAGCCCACGGAGGGGGATACAATGAGCAGTTCTTC. Its amino acids are CASSEAHGGGYNEQFF. Rearrangement joined TRBV6-1 to TRBJ2-1; the D gene could be TRBD1 or TRBD2, each one agreeing over 6 bases. Reading from cysteine to phenylalanine, the CDR3 counts 16 amino acids. The sequence is cut down to CDR3 DNA, 48 bases in frame from base 1. Relative to germline, V is 0 bases shorter and J is 4 bases shorter, with 13 bases between their ends. The germline V gene encodes CDR1 MNHNS and CDR2 SASEGT.